The rows below give T cell receptor beta chains drawn from one sample of a study of cytomegalovirus exposure and HLA in healthy donors. Produced via immunoSEQ multiplex PCR; TCRdb's table is partial and in-frame only. Its listing shows roughly 60,000 clones. The specimen sequenced was PBMCs. The receptor set was obtained from a woman younger than 35 in good health and CMV-seronegative. Each CDR3 is given with its conserved first and last residue. A D gene is named only where the DNA matches it firmly. Rows may omit the clone size; those that give it use once, few, many or a size class.

v_call: TRBV2
clone_size: -
j_call: TRBJ1-6
d_call: TRBD1
cdr3_aa: CASSPAGGEVSPLHF
cdr3_nt: TGTGCCAGCAGCCCAGCAGGGGGCGAAGTTTCACCCCTCCACTTT

v_call: TRBV4-1
clone_size: -
j_call: TRBJ1-6
d_call: -
cdr3_aa: CASSPRQVNSPLHF
cdr3_nt: TGCGCCAGCAGCCCCCGACAGGTTAATTCACCCCTCCACTTT

v_call: TRBV5-1
clone_size: -
j_call: TRBJ1-4
d_call: TRBD1
cdr3_aa: CASSFTGGLNEKLFF
cdr3_nt: TGCGCCAGCAGCTTTACAGGGGGACTCAATGAAAAACTGTTTTTT

v_call: TRBV2
clone_size: -
j_call: TRBJ1-1
d_call: -
cdr3_aa: CASSTHRNTEAFF
cdr3_nt: TGTGCCAGCAGCACCCATAGGAACACTGAAGCTTTCTTT

v_call: TRBV28
clone_size: -
j_call: TRBJ1-2
d_call: -
cdr3_aa: CASSLGGNYGYTF
cdr3_nt: TGTGCCAGCAGTTTAGGGGGGAACTATGGCTACACCTTC

v_call: TRBV5-1
clone_size: -
j_call: TRBJ2-2
d_call: -
cdr3_aa: CASSLLETGELFF
cdr3_nt: TGCGCCAGCAGCCTCTTAGAGACCGGGGAGCTGTTTTTT

v_call: TRBV4-1
clone_size: -
j_call: TRBJ2-7
d_call: -
cdr3_aa: CASSLTLRVDQYEQYF
cdr3_nt: TGCGCCAGCAGCTTAACTCTCAGGGTGGATCAGTACGAGCAGTACTTC

v_call: TRBV28
clone_size: -
j_call: TRBJ2-1
d_call: TRBD1
cdr3_aa: CASSMDRGRDEQFF
cdr3_nt: TGTGCCAGCAGTATGGACAGGGGCAGGGATGAGCAGTTCTTC

v_call: TRBV5-1
clone_size: -
j_call: TRBJ1-5
d_call: -
cdr3_aa: CASSLAGGQPQHF
cdr3_nt: TGCGCCAGCAGCTTGGCGGGGGGTCAGCCCCAGCATTTT

v_call: TRBV5-1
clone_size: -
j_call: TRBJ1-2
d_call: -
cdr3_aa: CASSFGAGANYGYTF
cdr3_nt: TGCGCCAGCAGCTTTGGTGCCGGAGCTAACTATGGCTACACCTTC

v_call: TRBV29-1
clone_size: -
j_call: TRBJ1-5
d_call: TRBD1
cdr3_aa: CSAKEGGQGQPQHF
cdr3_nt: TGCAGCGCCAAGGAAGGGGGCCAAGGTCAGCCCCAGCATTTT

v_call: TRBV6-5
clone_size: -
j_call: TRBJ1-5
d_call: -
cdr3_aa: CASSYSEGGQPQHF
cdr3_nt: TGTGCCAGCAGTTACTCGGAGGGTGGGCAGCCCCAGCATTTT

v_call: TRBV7-2
clone_size: -
j_call: TRBJ2-7
d_call: -
cdr3_aa: CASSLDRYSYEQYF
cdr3_nt: TGTGCCAGCAGCTTAGACCGCTACTCCTACGAGCAGTACTTC

v_call: TRBV5-1
clone_size: -
j_call: TRBJ1-1
d_call: TRBD1
cdr3_aa: CASSTTGPNTEAFF
cdr3_nt: TGCGCCAGCAGCACGACAGGGCCAAACACTGAAGCTTTCTTT

v_call: TRBV13
clone_size: -
j_call: TRBJ2-7
d_call: -
cdr3_aa: CASSAMNYEQYF
cdr3_nt: TGTGCCAGCAGCGCTATGAATTACGAGCAGTACTTC

v_call: TRBV14
clone_size: -
j_call: TRBJ2-7
d_call: -
cdr3_aa: CASSQTVSYEQYF
cdr3_nt: TGTGCCAGCAGCCAGACAGTTTCCTACGAGCAGTACTTC

v_call: TRBV15
clone_size: -
j_call: TRBJ1-3
d_call: -
cdr3_aa: CATSRWLGPGSGNTIYF
cdr3_nt: TGTGCCACCAGCAGGTGGCTGGGCCCCGGCTCTGGAAACACCATATATTTT

v_call: TRBV2
clone_size: -
j_call: TRBJ1-2
d_call: -
cdr3_aa: CASSEGGSGLAGYTF
cdr3_nt: TGTGCCAGCAGTGAGGGGGGAAGCGGGCTGGCTGGCTACACCTTC

v_call: TRBV30
clone_size: -
j_call: TRBJ1-2
d_call: -
cdr3_aa: CAWSPREARGYTF
cdr3_nt: TGTGCCTGGAGTCCGCGGGAGGCAAGGGGCTACACCTTC

v_call: TRBV6-4
clone_size: medium-sized
j_call: TRBJ2-3
d_call: -
cdr3_aa: CASSAGTSTDTQYF
cdr3_nt: TGTGCCAGCAGTGCCGGGACTAGCACAGATACGCAGTATTTT

v_call: TRBV6-1
clone_size: -
j_call: TRBJ2-3
d_call: TRBD2
cdr3_aa: CASSDPLAGLSDTQYF
cdr3_nt: TGTGCCAGCAGTGATCCCCTAGCGGGACTTTCAGATACGCAGTATTTT

v_call: TRBV2
clone_size: -
j_call: TRBJ2-5
d_call: TRBD2
cdr3_aa: CASSVPGEGTQYF
cdr3_nt: TGTGCCAGCAGTGTACCCGGGGAGGGGACCCAGTACTTC

v_call: TRBV27
clone_size: -
j_call: TRBJ1-2
d_call: -
cdr3_aa: CASSSAQPPYGYTF
cdr3_nt: TGTGCCAGCAGCTCCGCACAGCCCCCATATGGCTACACCTTC

v_call: TRBV7-9
clone_size: -
j_call: TRBJ2-7
d_call: -
cdr3_aa: CASSLAGQDEQYF
cdr3_nt: TGTGCCAGCAGCTTAGCGGGGCAGGACGAGCAGTACTTC

v_call: TRBV19
clone_size: -
j_call: TRBJ1-2
d_call: TRBD1
cdr3_aa: CASSISGGDYGYTF
cdr3_nt: TGTGCCAGTAGTATCTCAGGGGGCGACTATGGCTACACCTTC

v_call: TRBV2
clone_size: -
j_call: TRBJ1-2
d_call: TRBD1
cdr3_aa: CASRGDRGYGYTF
cdr3_nt: TGTGCCAGCAGGGGCGACAGGGGCTATGGCTACACCTTC